One T cell receptor beta chain is described in this entry. Here immunoSEQ multiplex PCR was the method, and the copy in TCRdb shows in-frame clones only, minus some. The sample lists 68,000 or so clones, roughly 88% occurring once. This specimen belongs to a study of lymphopenia after photon versus proton radiotherapy. J lost 4 bases, V lost 3 bases, and 15 bases had no gene match. Germline V CDR1 and CDR2: SGDLS, YYNGEE. CDR3 length: 17 amino acids. V and J are TRBV9 and TRBJ1-2; 7 nucleotides align to TRBD1. Sequenced material: peripheral blood, taken from a patient treated with photon-based radiotherapy. The clonotype comes from a woman in her 70s with pancreatic cancer. CDR3 nucleotide sequence: TGTGCCAGCAGCGCCGAGGCAGGGGGGAAGTTCTCCTATGGCTACACCTTC. It is translated as CASSAEAGGKFSYGYTF. Combining the CDR3 with reference TRBV9 and TRBJ1-2 gives the whole variable domain DSGVTQTPKHLITATGQRVTLRCSPRSGDLSVYWYQQSLDQGLQFLIQYYNGEERAKGNILERFSAQQFPDLHSELNLSSLELGDSALYFCASSAEAGGKFSYGYTFGSGTRLTVV.